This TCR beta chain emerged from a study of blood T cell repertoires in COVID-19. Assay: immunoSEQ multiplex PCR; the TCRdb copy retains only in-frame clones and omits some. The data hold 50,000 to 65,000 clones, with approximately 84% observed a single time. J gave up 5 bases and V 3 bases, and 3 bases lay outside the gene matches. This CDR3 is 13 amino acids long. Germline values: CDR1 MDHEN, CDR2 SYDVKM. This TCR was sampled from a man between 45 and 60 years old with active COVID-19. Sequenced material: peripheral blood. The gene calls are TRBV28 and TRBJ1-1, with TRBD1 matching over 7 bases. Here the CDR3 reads CASSFPGGTEAFF. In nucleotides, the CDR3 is TGTGCCAGCAGTTTTCCAGGGGGAACTGAAGCTTTCTTT.